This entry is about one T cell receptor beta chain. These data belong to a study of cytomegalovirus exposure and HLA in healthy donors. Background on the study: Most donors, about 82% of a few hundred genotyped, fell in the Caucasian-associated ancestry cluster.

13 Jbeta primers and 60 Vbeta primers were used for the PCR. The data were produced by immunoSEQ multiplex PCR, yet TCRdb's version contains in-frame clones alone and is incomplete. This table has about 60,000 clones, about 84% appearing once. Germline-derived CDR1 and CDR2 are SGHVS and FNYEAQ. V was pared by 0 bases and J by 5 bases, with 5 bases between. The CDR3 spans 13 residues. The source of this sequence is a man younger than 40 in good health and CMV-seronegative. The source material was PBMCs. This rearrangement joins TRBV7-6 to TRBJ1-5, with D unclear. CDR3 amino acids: CASSLAGDQPQHF. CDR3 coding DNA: TGTGCCAGCAGCTTAGCGGGAGATCAGCCCCAGCATTTT.